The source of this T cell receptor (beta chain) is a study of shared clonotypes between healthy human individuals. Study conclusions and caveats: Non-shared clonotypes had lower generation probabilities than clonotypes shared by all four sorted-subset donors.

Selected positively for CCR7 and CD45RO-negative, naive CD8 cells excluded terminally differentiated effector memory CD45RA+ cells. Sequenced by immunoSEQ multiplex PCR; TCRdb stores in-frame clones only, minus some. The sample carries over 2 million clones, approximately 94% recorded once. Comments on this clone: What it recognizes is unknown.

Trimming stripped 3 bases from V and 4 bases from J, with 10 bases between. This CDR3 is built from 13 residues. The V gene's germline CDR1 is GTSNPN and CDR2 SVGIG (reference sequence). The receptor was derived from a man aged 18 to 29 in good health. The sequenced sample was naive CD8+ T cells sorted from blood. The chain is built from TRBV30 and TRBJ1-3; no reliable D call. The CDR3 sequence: CAWSAFVGNTIYF. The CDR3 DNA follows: TGTGCCTGGAGCGCATTTGTGGGAAACACCATATATTTT.